Each of the 18 T cell receptor beta chains below was sequenced from the same sample in a study of vaccination and CD4 T cells after COVID-19. Regarding treatment: approximately 9-day PBMC culture with coronavirus spike peptide pools or control peptides (ViraFEST assay). Their antigen targets remain unknown. The Oncomine TCR Beta short-read assay generated sequence data from the DNA of cultured CD4+ T cells. From the PCR reads, TCRdb called clonotypes with MiXCR, one entry per CDR3 protein. The repertoire consists of about 25,000 distinct CDR3 sequences, with 60% to 80% occurring once and the leading ten covering 16%. The sample here was CD4+ T cells from blood, cultured in vitro, taken after SARS-CoV-2 vaccination. The receptors derive from a human donor who received a COVID-19 vaccine.

The rearrangement uses TRBV2 and TRBJ2-3, with TRBD2 matching over 14 bases. This CDR3 contains 14 residues. CDR1 and CDR2 (germline): SNHLY, FYNNEI. The ends lost 6 bases at V and 4 bases at J; junction bases unmatched: 0. CDR3 region: CASRTSGGADTQYF. For the CDR3, the DNA is TGTGCCAGCAGGACTAGCGGGGGGGCAGATACGCAGTATTTT. Full variable domain (missing parts from reference TRBV2 and TRBJ2-3): EPEVTQTPSHQVTQMGQEVILRCVPISNHLYFYWYRQILGQKVEFLVSFYNNEISEKSEIFDDQFSVERPDGSNFTLKIRSTKLEDSAMYFCASRTSGGADTQYFGPGTRLTVL.

This clonotype was picked up a small number of times. V is TRBV7-2 and J is TRBJ1-2; 7 bases align to TRBD1. Unmatched junction bases numbered 7, after V lost 2 bases and J lost 4 bases. Germline-derived CDR1 and CDR2 are SGHTA and FQGNSA. The length of the CDR3 is 15 residues. As DNA, the CDR3 is TGTGCCAGCAGCTTATCAGGACAGGCTTTCTATGGCTACACCTTC. Amino acid sequence: CASSLSGQAFYGYTF.

V and J are TRBV7-6 and TRBJ2-3; D remains unclear. CDR3 size: 15 residues. Trimming took off 5 bases at V and 0 bases at J, with 12 bases between the two ends. The germline V gene encodes CDR1 SGHVS and CDR2 FNYEAQ. This CDR3 reads CASSRDQSSTDTQYF. CDR3 coding DNA: TGTGCCAGCAGCCGAGACCAATCTAGCACAGATACGCAGTATTTT.

This clonotype came up a few times. The J gene is TRBJ2-1, the V gene TRBV20-1; 7 bases match TRBD1. This CDR3 spans 15 amino acids. Germline CDR1 is DFQATT and CDR2 is SNEGSKA (reference sequence). The V gene end was trimmed by 3 bases and the J gene end by 3 bases; junction bases not matched to a gene: 8. The DNA for the CDR3 is TGCAGTGCTAGGGGTTGGGACAGCAGCTACAATGAGCAGTTCTTC. Amino acids: CSARGWDSSYNEQFF.

In the case of this clonotype: The germline gene is not matched at one end of the junction; a read error may be the cause. This chain connects TRBV20-1 to TRBJ1-1, with D possibly being TRBD1 (5 bases). The CDR3 covers 14 residues. Germline V gene lookup returns CDR1 DFQATT and CDR2 SNEGSKA (reference sequence). The CDR3 DNA is TGCAGTGCTAGTCTCCGGGGGTTGAACACTGGAGCTTTCTTT. Protein sequence: CSASLRGLNTGAFF.

V gene TRBV24-1 combines with J gene TRBJ1-2; TRBD1 matches 8 bases. Germline V lookup: CDR1 KGHDR, CDR2 SFDVKD. This CDR3 spans 14 amino acids. The trim removed 3 bases at V and 8 bases at J, leaving 7 bases unmatched. The CDR3 is CATSDRAQGGGYTF. In DNA, the CDR3 is TGTGCCACCAGTGATAGGGCACAGGGGGGAGGCTACACCTTC.

The rearrangement joins TRBV20-1 to TRBJ2-7; 11 nucleotides align to TRBD2. The germline gives CDR1 DFQATT, CDR2 SNEGSKA (reference sequence). V lost 6 bases and J lost 4; bases outside the gene matches: 5. The CDR3 is 13 residues long. For the CDR3, the DNA is TGCAGTGCAAAGACTAGCGGGGTTTACGAGCAGTACTTC. Its protein product is CSAKTSGVYEQYF.

The chain couples TRBV20-1 to TRBJ2-7, with TRBD1 identical over 10 bases. Per the germline V gene, CDR1 is DFQATT and CDR2 is SNEGSKA (reference sequence). The ends lost 4 bases at V and 2 bases at J; junction bases unmatched: 5. The CDR3 contains 14 residues. The CDR3 is CSAIGDRGPYEQYF. For the CDR3, the DNA is TGCAGTGCTATCGGGGACAGGGGTCCCTACGAGCAGTACTTC.

This chain links TRBV24-1 with TRBJ2-3; TRBD2 aligns across 7 bases. The CDR3 covers 17 residues. The V gene's germline CDR1 is KGHDR and CDR2 SFDVKD. The junction had 8 bases not matched to a gene; V was cut back by 1 base and J by 2 bases. The CDR3 DNA sequence: TGTGCCACCAGTGATTTCTTGGGGGGGACCTACACAGATACGCAGTATTTT. Amino acids: CATSDFLGGTYTDTQYF.

The rearrangement joins TRBV7-3 to TRBJ2-3, with D tentatively TRBD1 (6 bases). The CDR3 loop spans 14 amino acids. Germline assignment: CDR1 SGHTA and CDR2 FQGTGA. Trimming took off 4 bases at V and 4 bases at J, with 12 bases between the two ends. Written as DNA, the CDR3 is TGTGCCAGCAGCTCCCTGGGGGCCGCAGATACGCAGTATTTT. Its protein product is CASSSLGAADTQYF.

This chain connects TRBV5-1 to TRBJ1-2; 8 nucleotides agree with TRBD1. Trimming cost V 2 bases and J 3 bases; bases outside gene matches: 6. The CDR3 spans 15 residues. Per germline, CDR1 SGHRS and CDR2 YFSETQ. In DNA form, the CDR3 reads TGCGCCAGCAGCTTCAGGGGACAGGTGGACTATGGCTACACCTTC. Translation: CASSFRGQVDYGYTF.

The chain has TRBV6-5 and TRBJ1-6; a weak D match, TRBD1 (6 bases). The germline CDR1 and CDR2 sequences are MNHEY and SVGAGI. The CDR3 is 14 amino acids. V lost 2 bases and J lost 8, with 10 bases in between. The chain's CDR3 is CASSYRGGDSPLHF. CDR3 DNA sequence: TGTGCCAGCAGTTACAGAGGGGGTGATTCACCCCTCCACTTT.

Concerning this clonotype: A read error may account for a junction end that differs from germline. V gene TRBV19 combines with J gene TRBJ2-7; 11 bases line up with TRBD1. Germline values: CDR1 LNHDA, CDR2 SQIVND (reference sequence). The CDR3 runs to 14 residues. The CDR3 DNA reads TGTGCCAGTAGTGTTCCGGGACAGGGGGTAAAGGGAAGCTTC. Its translation: CASSVPGQGVKGSF.

The chain links TRBV2 to TRBJ1-5; no reliable D call. Germline values: CDR1 SNHLY, CDR2 FYNNEI. V lost 1 base and J 0 bases, leaving 13 bases between the germline ends. The CDR3 runs 17 residues. This CDR3 reads CASSEDRRSLSNQPQHF. CDR3 coding DNA: TGTGCCAGCAGTGAAGATCGGAGGAGCCTTAGCAATCAGCCCCAGCATTTT.

V is TRBV20-1 and J is TRBJ1-2, with D unresolved. The ends were cut back, 2 bases at V and 6 bases at J, with 13 bases in the middle. There are 13 residues in the CDR3. The germline CDR1 and CDR2 sequences are DFQATT and SNEGSKA (reference sequence). DNA of the CDR3: TGCAGTGCTAGATCGCCGGGCGCGGATGGCTACACCTTC. Protein: CSARSPGADGYTF.

The rearrangement joins TRBV5-4 to TRBJ1-4; a weak D match, TRBD1 (6 bases). The V gene lost 0 bases and the J gene lost 3 bases, with 9 bases spanning the gap. The germline V gene has CDR1 SGHNT and CDR2 YYREEE (reference sequence). The CDR3 spans 15 residues. CDR3 DNA sequence: TGTGCCAGCAGCTTGGCCGCAGGGGCTAATGAAAAACTGTTTTTT. This codes for CASSLAAGANEKLFF.

This clonotype was counted a few times. CDR3 loop: CASSMTRSTDTQYF. The CDR3 DNA reads as TGTGCCAGCAGTATGACTAGGTCCACAGATACGCAGTATTTT. This chain joins TRBV6-1 and TRBJ2-3; D is possibly TRBD2 (6 bases). CDR3 length: 14 amino acids. CDR1 and CDR2 from the germline V gene are MNHNS and SASEGT. Trimming took 5 bases from V and 2 from J, leaving 11 bases between them.

The V gene is TRBV7-2, the J gene TRBJ2-3, with 13 positions matching TRBD2. The CDR3 totals 16 residues. The ends lost 5 bases at V and 3 bases at J; junction bases unmatched: 5. Germline V CDR1 and CDR2: SGHTA, FQGNSA. The CDR3 here is CASSTTSGGETDTQYF. The CDR3 DNA reads TGTGCCAGCAGCACTACTAGCGGGGGGGAAACAGATACGCAGTATTTT.